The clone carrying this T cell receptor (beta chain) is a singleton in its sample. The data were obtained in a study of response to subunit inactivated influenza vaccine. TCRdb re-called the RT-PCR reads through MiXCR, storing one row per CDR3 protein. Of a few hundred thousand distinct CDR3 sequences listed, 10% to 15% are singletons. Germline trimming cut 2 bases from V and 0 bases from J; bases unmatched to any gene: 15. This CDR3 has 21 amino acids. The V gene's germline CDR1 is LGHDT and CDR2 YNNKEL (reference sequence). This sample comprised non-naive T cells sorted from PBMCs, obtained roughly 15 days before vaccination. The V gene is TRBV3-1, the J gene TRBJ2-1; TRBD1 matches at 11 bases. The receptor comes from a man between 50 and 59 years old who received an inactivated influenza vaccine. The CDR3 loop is CASSQSIPGQGAVSSYNEQFF. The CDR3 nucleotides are TGTGCCAGCAGCCAATCCATCCCCGGACAGGGGGCCGTAAGCTCCTACAATGAGCAGTTCTTC.